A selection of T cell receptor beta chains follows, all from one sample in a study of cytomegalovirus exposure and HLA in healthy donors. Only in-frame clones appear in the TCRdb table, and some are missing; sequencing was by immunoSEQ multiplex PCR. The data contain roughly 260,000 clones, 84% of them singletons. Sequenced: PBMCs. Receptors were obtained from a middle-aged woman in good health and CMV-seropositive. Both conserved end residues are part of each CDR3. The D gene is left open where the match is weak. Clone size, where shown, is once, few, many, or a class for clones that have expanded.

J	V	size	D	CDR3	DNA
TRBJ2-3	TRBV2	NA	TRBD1	CASSRDRANVSQYF	TGTGCCAGCAGTCGGGACAGGGCTAACGTATCGCAGTATTTT
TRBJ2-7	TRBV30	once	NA	CAWTLGGQSTEQYF	TGTGCCTGGACCCTGGGGGGTCAATCTACCGAGCAGTACTTC
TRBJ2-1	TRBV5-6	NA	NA	CASLRGLHNEQFF	TGTGCCAGCTTAAGGGGGTTGCACAATGAGCAGTTCTTC
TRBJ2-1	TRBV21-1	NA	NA	CASSLGSTYNEQFF	TGTGCCAGCTCCCTAGGGAGTACATACAATGAGCAGTTCTTC
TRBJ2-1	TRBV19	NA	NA	CASSPIDEQFF	TGTGCCAGTAGTCCCATTGATGAGCAGTTCTTC
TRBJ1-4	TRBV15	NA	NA	CATSRDRGAGDEKLFF	TGTGCCACCAGCAGAGATCGGGGGGCGGGTGATGAAAAACTGTTTTTT
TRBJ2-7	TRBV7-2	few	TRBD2	CASSPGLAGYEQYF	TGTGCCAGCAGCCCGGGACTAGCGGGCTACGAGCAGTACTTC
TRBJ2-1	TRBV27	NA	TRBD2	CASSFVAGGTVGEAEQFF	TGTGCCAGCAGTTTCGTGGCGGGAGGGACCGTTGGGGAGGCTGAGCAGTTCTTC
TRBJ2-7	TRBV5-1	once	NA	CASSLVGGFSYEQYF	TGCGCCAGCAGCTTGGTTGGCGGGTTCTCCTACGAGCAGTACTTC
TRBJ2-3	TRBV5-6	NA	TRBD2	CASSVPGGTGADTQYF	TGTGCCAGCAGCGTCCCGGGAGGGACGGGGGCGGATACGCAGTATTTT
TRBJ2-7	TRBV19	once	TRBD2	CASSRGTSGTYEQYF	TGTGCCAGTAGCCGCGGGACTAGCGGAACCTACGAGCAGTACTTC
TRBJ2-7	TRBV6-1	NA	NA	CASSGGGGGRAKEQYF	TGTGCCAGCAGTGGGGGGGGTGGGGGCAGGGCTAAGGAGCAGTACTTC
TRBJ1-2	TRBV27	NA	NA	CASSLSSPWASYGYTF	TGTGCCAGCAGTTTATCGAGTCCGTGGGCTTCCTATGGCTACACCTTC
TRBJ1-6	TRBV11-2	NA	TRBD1	CASSPRTGGISYNSPLHF	TGTGCCAGCAGCCCACGGACAGGGGGCATTTCCTATAATTCACCCCTCCACTTT
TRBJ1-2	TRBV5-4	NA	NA	CASRLTGTSNYGYTF	TGTGCCAGCAGGTTAACAGGGACGAGTAACTATGGCTACACCTTC
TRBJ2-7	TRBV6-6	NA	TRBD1	CASIKGQGAKEQYF	TGTGCCAGTATAAAAGGACAGGGGGCGAAGGAGCAGTACTTC
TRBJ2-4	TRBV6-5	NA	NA	CASSPMTVAKNIQYF	TGTGCCAGCAGTCCAATGACAGTAGCCAAAAACATTCAGTACTTC
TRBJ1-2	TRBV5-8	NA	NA	CASSLAPEGTYGYTF	TGTGCCAGCAGCTTGGCCCCGGAGGGAACGTATGGCTACACCTTC
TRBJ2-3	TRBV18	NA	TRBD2	CASSPLGLAGATSTDTQYF	TGTGCCAGCTCGCCTCTGGGACTAGCGGGAGCCACTAGCACAGATACGCAGTATTTT
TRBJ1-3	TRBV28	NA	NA	CASTPTGNTIYF	TGTGCCAGCACCCCAACTGGAAACACCATATATTTT
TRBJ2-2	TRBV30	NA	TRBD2	CAWKGGAGATGELFF	TGTGCCTGGAAGGGTGGGGCGGGAGCCACCGGGGAGCTGTTTTTT
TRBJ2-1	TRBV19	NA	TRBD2	CASSKRGLHEQFF	TGTGCCAGTAGTAAGAGGGGACTACATGAGCAGTTCTTC
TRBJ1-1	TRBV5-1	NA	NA	CASAALAGNTEAFF	TGCGCCAGCGCCGCTTTGGCGGGGAACACTGAAGCTTTCTTT
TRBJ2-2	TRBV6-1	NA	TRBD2	CASLGLAGTGELFF	TGTGCCAGCCTTGGACTAGCGGGCACCGGGGAGCTGTTTTTT
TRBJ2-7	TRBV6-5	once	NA	CASSYSLYGASYEQYF	TGTGCCAGCAGTTACTCCCTGTATGGGGCCTCCTACGAGCAGTACTTC
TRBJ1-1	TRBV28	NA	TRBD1	CASSVNTGGGFTEAFF	TGTGCCAGCAGTGTCAATACAGGGGGCGGTTTCACTGAAGCTTTCTTT
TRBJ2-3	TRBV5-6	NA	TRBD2	CASSSGLAGRADTQYF	TGTGCCAGCAGTTCGGGACTAGCGGGGAGAGCAGATACGCAGTATTTT
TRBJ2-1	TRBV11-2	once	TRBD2	CASSLDSGRSSYNEQFF	TGTGCCAGCAGCTTAGATAGCGGGAGGAGCTCCTACAATGAGCAGTTCTTC
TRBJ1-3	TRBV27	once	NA	CASSDSISGNTIYF	TGTGCCAGCAGTGACTCTATCTCTGGAAACACCATATATTTT
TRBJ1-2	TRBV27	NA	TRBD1	CASSLQGAGGYTF	TGTGCCAGCAGCCTACAGGGGGCGGGTGGCTACACCTTC
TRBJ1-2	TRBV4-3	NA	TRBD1	CASSQGQGHYGYTF	TGCGCCAGCAGCCAAGGACAGGGCCACTATGGCTACACCTTC
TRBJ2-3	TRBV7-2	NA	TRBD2	CASSPPSGRVSDTQYF	TGTGCCAGCAGCCCCCCCAGCGGGAGAGTCAGTGATACGCAGTATTTT
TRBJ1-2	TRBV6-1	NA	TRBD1	CASSDPHRGFYGYTF	TGTGCCAGCAGCGACCCTCACAGGGGGTTCTATGGCTACACCTTC
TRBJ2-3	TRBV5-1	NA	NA	CASSLPDRETDTQYF	TGCGCCAGCAGCTTGCCCGATAGGGAGACAGATACGCAGTATTTT
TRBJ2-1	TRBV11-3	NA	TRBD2	CASSSASGRTAGHEQFF	TGTGCCAGCAGCTCCGCTAGCGGGCGTACCGCCGGCCATGAGCAGTTCTTC
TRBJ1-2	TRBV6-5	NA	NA	CASFGGGYTF	TGTGCCAGCTTTGGGGGCGGCTACACCTTC
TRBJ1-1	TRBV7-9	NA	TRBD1	CASSLSNRGFSTEAFF	TGTGCCAGCAGCTTAAGCAACAGGGGTTTTAGCACTGAAGCTTTCTTT
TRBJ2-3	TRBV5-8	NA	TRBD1	CASSLEARGHRTDTQYF	TGTGCCAGCAGCTTGGAGGCCAGGGGGCATAGGACAGATACGCAGTATTTT
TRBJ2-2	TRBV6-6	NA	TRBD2	CASSSPRAGDAGELFF	TGTGCCAGCAGCTCCCCCCGGGCGGGAGACGCCGGGGAGCTGTTTTTT
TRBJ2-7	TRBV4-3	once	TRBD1	CASSPDRGRSYEQYF	TGCGCCAGCAGCCCGGACAGGGGACGGTCCTACGAGCAGTACTTC
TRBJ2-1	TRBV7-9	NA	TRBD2	CASSRAGGRYNEQFF	TGTGCCAGCAGCCGAGCGGGAGGGCGCTACAATGAGCAGTTCTTC
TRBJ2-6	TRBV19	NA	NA	CASSVSGANVLTF	TGTGCCAGTAGCGTGTCTGGGGCCAACGTCCTGACTTTC
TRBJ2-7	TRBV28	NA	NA	CASSFARTSPNYEQYF	TGTGCCAGCAGTTTTGCCAGGACAAGCCCCAACTACGAGCAGTACTTC
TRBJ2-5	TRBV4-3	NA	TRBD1	CASSQGTGGYQETQYF	TGCGCCAGCAGCCAGGGGACAGGGGGGTACCAAGAGACCCAGTACTTC
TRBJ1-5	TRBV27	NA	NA	CASSPGGGTGQPQHF	TGTGCCAGCAGTCCCGGGGGAGGGACTGGTCAGCCCCAGCATTTT
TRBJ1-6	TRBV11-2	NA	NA	CASSLALEQSYNSPLHF	TGTGCCAGCAGCTTAGCTCTCGAACAATCCTATAATTCACCCCTCCACTTT
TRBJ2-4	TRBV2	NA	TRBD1	CASSTGRTGDKNIQYF	TGTGCCAGCAGCACCGGTAGGACAGGGGACAAAAACATTCAGTACTTC
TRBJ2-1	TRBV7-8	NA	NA	CASSLAGNVRGNEQFF	TGTGCCAGCAGCTTAGCGGGCAACGTTCGTGGGAATGAGCAGTTCTTC
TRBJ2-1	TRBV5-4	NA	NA	CASTRQSSYNEQFF	TGTGCCAGCACGCGGCAAAGCTCCTACAATGAGCAGTTCTTC
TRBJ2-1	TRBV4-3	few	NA	CASSPQLKADNSGNEQFF	TGCGCCAGCAGCCCCCAATTAAAAGCCGACAATTCCGGCAATGAGCAGTTCTTC
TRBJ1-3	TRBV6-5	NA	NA	CASSYSAAGNTIYF	TGTGCCAGCAGTTACTCGGCAGCTGGAAACACCATATATTTT
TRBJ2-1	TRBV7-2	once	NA	CASSKGVEQFF	TGTGCCAGCAGCAAGGGGGTTGAGCAGTTCTTC
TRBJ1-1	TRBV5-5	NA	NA	CASSRGTVNTEAFF	TGTGCCAGCAGCAGAGGGACTGTGAACACTGAAGCTTTCTTT
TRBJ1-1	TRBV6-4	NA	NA	CASREDRRNTEAFF	TGTGCCAGCAGGGAAGACAGACGGAACACTGAAGCTTTCTTT
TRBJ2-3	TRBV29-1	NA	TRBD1	CSVEDRLSTDTQYF	TGCAGCGTTGAGGACAGGCTTAGCACAGATACGCAGTATTTT
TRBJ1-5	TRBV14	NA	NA	CASSRTGVGQPQHF	TGTGCCAGCAGCCGTACAGGTGTTGGTCAGCCCCAGCATTTT
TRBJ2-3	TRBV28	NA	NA	CASSPGLSTDTQYF	TGTGCCAGCAGTCCCGGACTGTCCACAGATACGCAGTATTTT